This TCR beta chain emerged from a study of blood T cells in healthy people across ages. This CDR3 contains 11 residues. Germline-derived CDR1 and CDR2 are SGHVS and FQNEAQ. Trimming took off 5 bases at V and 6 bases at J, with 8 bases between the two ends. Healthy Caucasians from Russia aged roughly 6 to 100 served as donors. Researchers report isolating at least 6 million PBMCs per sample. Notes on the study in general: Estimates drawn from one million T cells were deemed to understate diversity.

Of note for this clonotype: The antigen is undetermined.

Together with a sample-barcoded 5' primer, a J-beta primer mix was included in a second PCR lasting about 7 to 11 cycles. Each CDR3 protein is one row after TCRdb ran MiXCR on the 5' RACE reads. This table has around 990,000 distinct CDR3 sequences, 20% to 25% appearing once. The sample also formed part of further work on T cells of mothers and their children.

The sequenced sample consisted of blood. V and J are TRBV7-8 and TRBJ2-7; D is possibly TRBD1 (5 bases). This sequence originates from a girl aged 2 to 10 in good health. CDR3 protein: CASSPGPEQYF. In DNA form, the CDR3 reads TGTGCCAGCAGCCCAGGGCCCGAGCAGTACTTC. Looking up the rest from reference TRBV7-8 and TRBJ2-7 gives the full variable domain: GAGVSQSPRYKVAKRGQDVALRCDPISGHVSLFWYQQALGQGPEFLTYFQNEAQLDKSGLPSDRFFAERPEGSVSTLKIQRTQQEDSAVYLCASSPGPEQYFGPGTRLTVT.